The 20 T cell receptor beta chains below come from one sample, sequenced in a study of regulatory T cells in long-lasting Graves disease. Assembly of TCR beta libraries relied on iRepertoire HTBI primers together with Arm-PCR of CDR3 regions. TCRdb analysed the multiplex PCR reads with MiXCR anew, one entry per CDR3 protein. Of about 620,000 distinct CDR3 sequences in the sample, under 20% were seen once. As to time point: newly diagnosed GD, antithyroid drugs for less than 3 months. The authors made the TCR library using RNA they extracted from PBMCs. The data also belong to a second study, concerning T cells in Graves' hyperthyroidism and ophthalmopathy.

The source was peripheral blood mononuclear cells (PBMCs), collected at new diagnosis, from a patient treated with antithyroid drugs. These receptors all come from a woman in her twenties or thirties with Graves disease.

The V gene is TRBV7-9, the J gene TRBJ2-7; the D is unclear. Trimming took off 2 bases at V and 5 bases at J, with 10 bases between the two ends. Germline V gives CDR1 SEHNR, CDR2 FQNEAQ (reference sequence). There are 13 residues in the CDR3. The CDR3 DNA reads TGTGCCAGCAGCTTATGGGAATTGGACGAGCAGTACTTC. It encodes CASSLWELDEQYF.

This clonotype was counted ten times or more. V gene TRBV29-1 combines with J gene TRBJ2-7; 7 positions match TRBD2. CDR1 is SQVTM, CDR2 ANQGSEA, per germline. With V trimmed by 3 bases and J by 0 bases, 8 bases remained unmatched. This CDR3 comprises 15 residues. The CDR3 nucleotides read TGCAGCGTTGATGAGGGAGGGCTTAGCTCCTACGAGCAGTACTTC. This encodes CSVDEGGLSSYEQYF.

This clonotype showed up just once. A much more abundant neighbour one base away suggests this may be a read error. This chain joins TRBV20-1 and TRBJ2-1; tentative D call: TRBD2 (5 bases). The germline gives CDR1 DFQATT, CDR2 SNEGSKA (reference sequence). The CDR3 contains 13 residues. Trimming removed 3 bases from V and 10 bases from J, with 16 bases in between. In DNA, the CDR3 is TGCAGTGCTAGGCCCTGGGGAGTATACGAGCAGTTCTTC. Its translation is CSARPWGVYEQFF.

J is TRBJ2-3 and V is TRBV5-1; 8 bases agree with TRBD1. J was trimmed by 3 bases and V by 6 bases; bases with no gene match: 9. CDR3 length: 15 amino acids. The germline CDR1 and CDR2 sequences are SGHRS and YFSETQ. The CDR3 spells CASNKGQGGTDTQYF. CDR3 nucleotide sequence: TGCGCCAGCAACAAAGGACAGGGTGGAACAGATACGCAGTATTTT.

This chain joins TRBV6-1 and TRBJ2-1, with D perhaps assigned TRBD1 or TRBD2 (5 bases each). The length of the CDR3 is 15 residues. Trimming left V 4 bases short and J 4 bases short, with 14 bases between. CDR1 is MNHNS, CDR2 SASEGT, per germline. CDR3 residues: CASSVRDPPYNEQFF. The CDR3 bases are TGTGCCAGCAGTGTCCGGGACCCCCCTTACAATGAGCAGTTCTTC.

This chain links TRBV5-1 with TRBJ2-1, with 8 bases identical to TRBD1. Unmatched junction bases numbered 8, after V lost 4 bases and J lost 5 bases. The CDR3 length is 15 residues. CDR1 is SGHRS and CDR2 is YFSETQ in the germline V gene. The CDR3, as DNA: TGCGCCAGCAGCCAAATGACAGGGGTTGACAATGAGCAGTTCTTC. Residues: CASSQMTGVDNEQFF.

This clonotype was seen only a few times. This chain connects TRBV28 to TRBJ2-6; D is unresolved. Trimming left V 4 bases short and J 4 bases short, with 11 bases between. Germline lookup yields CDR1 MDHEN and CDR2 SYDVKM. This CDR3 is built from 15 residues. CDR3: CASSYPAPGANVLTF. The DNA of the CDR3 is TGTGCCAGCAGTTACCCCGCCCCAGGGGCCAACGTCCTGACTTTC.

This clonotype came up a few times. In DNA, the CDR3 is TGCGCCAGCAGTGATTTTAGTACAGGCTATGGCTACACCTTC. It is translated as CASSDFSTGYGYTF. J is TRBJ1-2 and V is TRBV10-2; TRBD1 might be the D (5 bases). V dropped 3 bases and J dropped 4 bases, with 12 bases sitting between them. The CDR3 contains 14 residues. Germline V lookup: CDR1 WSHSY, CDR2 SAAADI.

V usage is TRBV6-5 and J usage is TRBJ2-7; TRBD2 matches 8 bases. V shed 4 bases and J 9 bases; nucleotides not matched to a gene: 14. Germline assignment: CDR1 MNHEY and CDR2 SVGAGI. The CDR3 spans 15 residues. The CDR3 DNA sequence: TGTGCCAGCAGTTCCCGGGGGGGAAATCTCGCGGGGCAGTACTTC. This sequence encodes CASSSRGGNLAGQYF.

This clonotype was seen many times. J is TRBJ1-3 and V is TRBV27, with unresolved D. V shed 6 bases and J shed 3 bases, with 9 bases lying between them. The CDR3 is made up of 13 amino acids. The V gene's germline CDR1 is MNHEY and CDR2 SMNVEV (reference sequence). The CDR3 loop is CASRRQRGNTIYF. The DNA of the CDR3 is TGTGCCAGCAGGAGGCAGCGTGGAAACACCATATATTTT.

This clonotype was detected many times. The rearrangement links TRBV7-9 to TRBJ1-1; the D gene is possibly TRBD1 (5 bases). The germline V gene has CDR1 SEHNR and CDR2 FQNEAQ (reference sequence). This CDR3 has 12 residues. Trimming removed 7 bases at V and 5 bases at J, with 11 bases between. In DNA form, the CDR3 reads TGTGCCAGCACTACAGACAGTACTGAAGCTTTCTTT. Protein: CASTTDSTEAFF. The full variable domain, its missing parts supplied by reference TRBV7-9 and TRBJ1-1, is DTGVSQNPRHKITKRGQNVTFRCDPISEHNRLYWYRQTLGQGPEFLTYFQNEAQLEKSRLLSDRFSAERPKGSFSTLEIQRTEQGDSAMYLCASTTDSTEAFFGQGTRLTVV.

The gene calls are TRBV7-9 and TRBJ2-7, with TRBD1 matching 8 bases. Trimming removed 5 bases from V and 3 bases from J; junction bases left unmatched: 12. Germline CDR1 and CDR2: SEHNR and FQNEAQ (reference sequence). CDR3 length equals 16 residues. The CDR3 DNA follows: TGTGCCAGCAGCCCCCCCCTGGGGACAGGTCTCTACGAGCAGTACTTC. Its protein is CASSPPLGTGLYEQYF.

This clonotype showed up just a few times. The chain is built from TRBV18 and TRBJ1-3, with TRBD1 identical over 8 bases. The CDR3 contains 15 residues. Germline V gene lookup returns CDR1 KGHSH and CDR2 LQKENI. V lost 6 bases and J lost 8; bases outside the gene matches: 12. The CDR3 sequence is CASSLGQGGLDTIYF. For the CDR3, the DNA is TGTGCCAGCTCCCTCGGACAGGGAGGTTTGGACACCATATATTTT.

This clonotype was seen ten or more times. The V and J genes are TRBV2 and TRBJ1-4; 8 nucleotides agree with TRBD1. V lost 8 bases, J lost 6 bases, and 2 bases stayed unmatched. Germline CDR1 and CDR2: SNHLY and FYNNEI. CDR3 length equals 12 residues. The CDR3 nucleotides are TGTGCCAGCCAGGGGGCGGATGAAAAACTGTTTTTT. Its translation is CASQGADEKLFF.

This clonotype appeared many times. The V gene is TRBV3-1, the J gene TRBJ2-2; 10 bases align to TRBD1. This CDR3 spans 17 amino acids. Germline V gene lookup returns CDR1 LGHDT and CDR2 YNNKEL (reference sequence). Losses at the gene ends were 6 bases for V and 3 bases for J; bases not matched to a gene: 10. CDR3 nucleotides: TGTGCCAGCAGAAAGCGTGCGGGACAGGGGTACACCGGGGAGCTGTTTTTT. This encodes CASRKRAGQGYTGELFF.

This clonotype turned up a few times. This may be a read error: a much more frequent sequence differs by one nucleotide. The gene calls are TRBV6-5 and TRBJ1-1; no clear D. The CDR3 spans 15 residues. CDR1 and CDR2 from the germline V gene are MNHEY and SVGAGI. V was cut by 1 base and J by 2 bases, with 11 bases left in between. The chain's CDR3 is CASSYLGFVNTEAFF. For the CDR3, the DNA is TGTGCCAGCAGTTACTTAGGGTTTGTTAACACTGAAGCTTTCTTT.

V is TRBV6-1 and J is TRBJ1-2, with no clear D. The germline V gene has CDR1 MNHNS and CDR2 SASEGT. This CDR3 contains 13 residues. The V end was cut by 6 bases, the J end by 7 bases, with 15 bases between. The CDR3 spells CASRLPAEAGYTF. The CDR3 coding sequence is TGTGCCAGCAGATTACCGGCCGAGGCTGGCTACACCTTC.

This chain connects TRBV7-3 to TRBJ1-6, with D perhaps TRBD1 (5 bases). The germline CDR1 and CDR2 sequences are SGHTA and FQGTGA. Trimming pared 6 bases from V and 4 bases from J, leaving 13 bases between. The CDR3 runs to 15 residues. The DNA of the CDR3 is TGTGCCAGCAGTCTCGGGGGGGTTTATAATTCACCCCTCCACTTT. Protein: CASSLGGVYNSPLHF. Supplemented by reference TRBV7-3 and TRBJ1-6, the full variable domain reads GAGVSQTPSNKVTEKGKYVELRCDPISGHTALYWYRQSLGQGPEFLIYFQGTGAADDSGLPNDRFFAVRPEGSVSTLKIQRTERGDSAVYLCASSLGGVYNSPLHFGNGTRLTVT.

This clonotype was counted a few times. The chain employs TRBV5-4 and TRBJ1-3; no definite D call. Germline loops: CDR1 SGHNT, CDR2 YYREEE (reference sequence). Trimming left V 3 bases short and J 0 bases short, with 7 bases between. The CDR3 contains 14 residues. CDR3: CASSSSGSGNTIYF. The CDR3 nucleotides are TGTGCCAGCAGCTCAAGTGGCTCTGGAAACACCATATATTTT.

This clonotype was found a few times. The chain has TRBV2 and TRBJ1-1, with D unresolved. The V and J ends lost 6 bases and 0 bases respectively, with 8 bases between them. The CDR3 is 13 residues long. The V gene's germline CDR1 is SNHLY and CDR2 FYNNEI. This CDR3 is CASRDDVNTEAFF. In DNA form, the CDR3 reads TGTGCCAGCAGGGATGATGTGAACACTGAAGCTTTCTTT. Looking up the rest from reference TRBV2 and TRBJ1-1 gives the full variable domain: EPEVTQTPSHQVTQMGQEVILRCVPISNHLYFYWYRQILGQKVEFLVSFYNNEISEKSEIFDDQFSVERPDGSNFTLKIRSTKLEDSAMYFCASRDDVNTEAFFGQGTRLTVV.